One and the same sample provided the 19 T cell receptor beta chains below, sequenced in a study of breast tumors, draining lymph nodes, adjacent tissues. Breast cancer patients provided tissue from their axillary draining lymph nodes. One entry per CDR3 protein, called by TCRdb with MiXCR from the multiplex PCR reads. Among 150,000 to 200,000 distinct CDR3 sequences listed, approximately 33% were seen once. The sequenced sample was axillary lymph node tissue. These receptors were collected from a female donor with breast cancer. Some clones in this sample may be carry-over from other donors' samples.

This clonotype appeared many times. The chain couples TRBV9 to TRBJ2-1; D remains unclear. Germline CDR1 reads SGDLS; CDR2 reads YYNGEE. This CDR3 spans 13 amino acids. V dropped 3 bases and J dropped 4 bases, with 8 bases sitting between them. The CDR3 sequence: CASSELDYNEQFF. The CDR3 DNA reads as TGTGCCAGCAGCGAACTGGATTACAATGAGCAGTTCTTC.

The chain couples TRBV3-1 to TRBJ2-5; D may be TRBD2 (6 bases). CDR1 is LGHDT, CDR2 YNNKEL, per germline (reference sequence). The CDR3 sequence is 17 residues long. The germline V and J ends were trimmed by 0 bases and 5 bases, with 19 bases remaining between them. The CDR3 DNA follows: TGTGCCAGCAGCCAAGAGACACTAGCTCCGAGCGGGGAGACCCAGTACTTC. Its protein product is CASSQETLAPSGETQYF.

This clonotype occurred a few times. It may be a read error: a sequence one base away is much more abundant. The rearrangement joins TRBV11-2 to TRBJ2-7, with D possibly being TRBD1 (5 bases). Trimming took off 5 bases at V and 6 bases at J, with 14 bases between the two ends. The CDR3 has 13 residues. Germline values: CDR1 SGHAT, CDR2 FQNNGV. CDR3 in amino acids: CASSPGFTSEQYF. The CDR3 bases are TGTGCCAGCAGCCCAGGGTTTACCTCCGAGCAGTACTTC.

V and J are TRBV7-9 and TRBJ2-2; D tentatively reads TRBD1 or TRBD2 (6 bases each). CDR3 length equals 14 residues. With 3 bases removed from V and 8 bases from J, the gap between germline ends came to 13 bases. CDR1 is SEHNR, CDR2 FQNEAQ, per germline (reference sequence). The CDR3 spells CASSFLGGGGELFF. Here the CDR3 DNA reads TGTGCCAGCAGCTTCCTCGGGGGCGGGGGGGAGCTGTTTTTT.

With regard to this clonotype: A much larger clone differs from this one at a single base, so this may be a read error. The chain is built from TRBV20-1 and TRBJ1-6; D gene ambiguous. CDR1 DFQATT and CDR2 SNEGSKA come from the germline V gene (reference sequence). The CDR3 covers 15 residues. With 5 bases removed from V and 9 bases from J, the gap between germline ends came to 20 bases. The CDR3 nucleotides read TGCAGTGCTCCCCAAGACGGGGTAAATACTTCACCCCTCCACTTT. Translating gives CSAPQDGVNTSPLHF.

This clonotype has at least ten counts. V gene TRBV6-6 combines with J gene TRBJ1-4; D perhaps matches TRBD1 (6 bases). The V gene's germline CDR1 is MNHNY and CDR2 SVGAGI (reference sequence). The germline V and J ends were trimmed by 6 bases and 6 bases, with 11 bases remaining between them. This CDR3 comprises 13 residues. This chain's CDR3 is CASSRTADEKLFF. The CDR3 DNA reads as TGTGCCAGCAGCCGGACAGCCGATGAAAAACTGTTTTTT.

This clonotype was picked up many times. The genes are TRBV19 and TRBJ2-3; D is uncertain. V was trimmed by 5 bases and J by 6 bases, leaving 15 bases between them. CDR1 is LNHDA and CDR2 is SQIVND in the germline V gene (reference sequence). The CDR3 covers 14 residues. CDR3 coding DNA: TGTGCCAGTAGTTCCCGAGGTATAGAGGATACGCAGTATTTT. Residues: CASSSRGIEDTQYF. The full variable domain, with the rest looked up from reference TRBV19 and TRBJ2-3, is DGGITQSPKYLFRKEGQNVTLSCEQNLNHDAMYWYRQDPGQGLRLIYYSQIVNDFQKGDIAEGYSVSREKKESFPLTVTSAQKNPTAFYLCASSSRGIEDTQYFGPGTRLTVL.

Note on this clonotype: A junction boundary mismatches the germline segment, possibly from a read error. The genes are TRBV2 and TRBJ2-7; D uncertain. Germline assignment: CDR1 SNHLY and CDR2 FYNNEI. This CDR3 spans 10 amino acids. CDR3 nucleotide sequence: TGTGCCAGTAGAGGCGTTCTCCTCAACTTC. Translation gives CASRGVLLNF.

This clonotype appeared a few times. This chain links TRBV20-1 with TRBJ1-3; D call uncertain. Per germline, CDR1 DFQATT and CDR2 SNEGSKA (reference sequence). Trimming took 0 bases from V and 1 from J, leaving 13 bases between them. The CDR3 contains 16 residues. CDR3 region: CSARDIGTLSGNTIYF. The CDR3 coding sequence is TGCAGTGCTAGAGATATTGGTACTCTTTCTGGAAACACCATATATTTT.

Of note for this clonotype: This clone may be a read error of a much larger clone one base away. This likely comes from a read error, as the CDR3 has no conserved phenylalanine or tryptophan at its end. The chain combines TRBV20-1 with TRBJ2-1; a weak D match, TRBD2 (6 bases). The CDR3 is 14 amino acids. CDR1 is DFQATT, CDR2 SNEGSKA, per germline (reference sequence). The ends were cut back, 6 bases at V and 0 bases at J, with 12 bases in the middle. CDR3 loop: CSARDSSSYNEQFS. CDR3 nucleotide sequence: TGCAGTGCCCGGGACTCAAGCTCCTACAATGAGCAGTTCTCC.

Regarding this clonotype: It may be a read error: a sequence one base away is much more abundant. The chain couples TRBV7-2 to TRBJ2-1, with D possibly matching TRBD1 (6 bases). The CDR3 runs 15 residues. Per germline, CDR1 SGHTA and CDR2 FQGNSA. Written as DNA, the CDR3 is TGTGCCAGCAGCTTAAGCCCCCAGGGGTACAATGAGCAGTTGTTC. This translates into CASSLSPQGYNEQLF.

This clonotype was seen many times. The chain recombines TRBV10-3 with TRBJ2-7, with D possibly being TRBD1 (5 bases). Looked up from germline, CDR1 is ENHRY and CDR2 is SYGVKD. This CDR3 region has 15 residues. The V end was cut by 1 base, the J end by 0 bases, with 10 bases between. CDR3 in amino acids: CAISEYDRRSYEQYF. The CDR3 DNA sequence: TGTGCCATCAGTGAGTATGACAGACGCTCCTACGAGCAGTACTTC.

A word on this clonotype: A read error may account for a junction end that differs from germline. V usage is TRBV2 and J usage is TRBJ2-2, with D tentatively TRBD1 (5 bases). Germline CDR1 is SNHLY and CDR2 is FYNNEI. The CDR3 runs to 15 residues. CDR3 DNA: TGTGCCAGCGCGGATGACCAGGGATTCTACAGTGAGCAGTTTTTT. Its protein product is CASADDQGFYSEQFF.

The table lists this clonotype with many counts. J is TRBJ2-1 and V is TRBV11-2; D is ambiguous. Germline CDR1 is SGHAT and CDR2 is FQNNGV. Trimming took off 5 bases at V and 6 bases at J, with 14 bases between the two ends. CDR3 length equals 14 residues. The CDR3 DNA reads as TGTGCCAGCAGCGCCGACCTCGGTGCCAATGAGCAGTTCTTC. Encoded protein: CASSADLGANEQFF.

The genes are TRBV24-1 and TRBJ1-4; no clear D gene. In germline, CDR1 is KGHDR, CDR2 SFDVKD. The germline V and J ends were trimmed by 4 bases and 4 bases, with 9 bases remaining between them. The CDR3 has 14 residues. In nucleotides, the CDR3 is TGTGCCACCAGTGAGCCTCCGAGTAATGAAAAACTGTTTTTT. As protein: CATSEPPSNEKLFF.

V usage is TRBV19 and J usage is TRBJ2-1, with TRBD2 matching 11 bases. The CDR3 loop spans 18 amino acids. V lost 5 bases to trimming and J lost 5 bases; unmatched junction nucleotides: 14. Germline CDR1 and CDR2: LNHDA and SQIVND (reference sequence). The CDR3 DNA reads TGTGCCAGTAGTGGGGCAGGGGTGACTAGCGGGGACCACAATGAGCAGTTCTTC. This encodes CASSGAGVTSGDHNEQFF.

This clonotype was recorded at least ten times. J is TRBJ2-2 and V is TRBV5-4; a weak D match, TRBD2 (6 bases). Germline CDR1 is SGHNT and CDR2 is YYREEE (reference sequence). The CDR3 extends over 15 amino acids. The V and J ends lost 0 bases and 7 bases respectively, with 13 bases between them. The CDR3 DNA sequence: TGTGCCAGCAGCTTGGCGGCGGGGATGGGCGGGGAGCTGTTTTTT. Translated, it gives CASSLAAGMGGELFF.

Only a few counts were recorded for this clonotype. V and J are TRBV27 and TRBJ1-5; 7 nucleotides match TRBD1. Per germline, CDR1 MNHEY and CDR2 SMNVEV (reference sequence). The CDR3 covers 14 residues. J gave up 4 bases and V 3 bases, and 3 bases lay outside the gene matches. CDR3 sequence (DNA): TGTGCCAGCAGTTTGACAGGGTTGAATCAGCCCCAGCATTTT. Encoded protein: CASSLTGLNQPQHF.

This clonotype was picked up many times. This rearrangement joins TRBV9 to TRBJ2-2; TRBD1 aligns across 11 bases. Germline CDR1 and CDR2: SGDLS and YYNGEE. J lost 3 bases, V lost 3 bases, and 4 bases had no gene match. There are 16 residues in the CDR3. In DNA, the CDR3 is TGTGCCAGCAGCGCCCGGACAGGGGGCGACACCGGGGAGCTGTTTTTT. Its translation is CASSARTGGDTGELFF. Drawing the rest from reference TRBV9 and TRBJ2-2, the complete variable domain is DSGVTQTPKHLITATGQRVTLRCSPRSGDLSVYWYQQSLDQGLQFLIQYYNGEERAKGNILERFSAQQFPDLHSELNLSSLELGDSALYFCASSARTGGDTGELFFGEGSRLTVL.